This is a list of T cell receptor beta chains from one sample in a study of blood T cells in healthy people across ages. TCRdb redid the calling of the 5' RACE reads with MiXCR, one entry per CDR3 protein. The sample yields around 800,000 distinct CDR3 sequences, less than 70% seen once. Material: blood. These receptors were obtained from a man older than 75 in good health. The CDR3 runs from the conserved cysteine through the conserved F or W. The D gene is left open where the match is weak. Clone size appears in some rows only: once, few, many, or a class for an expanded clone.

>TRBV15|TRBJ2-3|-|TRBD2
TGTGCCACCACCCTACTCGGGCGGGAGGGTGATACGCAGTATTTT
CATTLLGREGDTQYF
>TRBV3-1|TRBJ2-1|few|-
TGTGCCAGCAGCCAAGATTTGGTAACGAATGAGCAGTTCTTC
CASSQDLVTNEQFF
>TRBV7-6|TRBJ2-7|once|TRBD1
TGTGCCAGCAGCTCCCAGCAGGGGGCCTACGAGCAGTACTTC
CASSSQQGAYEQYF
>TRBV5-1|TRBJ2-5|-|TRBD1
TGCGCCAGCAGCCTTCAGGGGGCGTGGGAGACCCAGTACTTC
CASSLQGAWETQYF
>TRBV5-1|TRBJ2-1|-|-
TGCGCCAGCAGCCTTAGCAGGAGACTTATAGCCGATGAGCAGTTCTTC
CASSLSRRLIADEQFF
>TRBV7-9|TRBJ1-2|few|-
TGTGCCAGCAGCTCCGGGGACTACCACTATGGCTACACCTTC
CASSSGDYHYGYTF
>TRBV5-1|TRBJ2-5|-|TRBD1
TGCGCCAGCAGCATACAGGGGCAAGAGACCCAGTACTTC
CASSIQGQETQYF
>TRBV12-3/TRBV12-4|TRBJ2-7|few|TRBD1
TGTGCCAGCAGTCCCCGGGACAGGGCTTCCTACGAGCAGTACTTC
CASSPRDRASYEQYF
>TRBV6-5|TRBJ1-3|-|-
TGTGCCAGCAGCCCGCCCGGGGGGGGGGCTGGAAACACCATATATTTT
CASSPPGGGAGNTIYF
>TRBV10-3|TRBJ1-5|-|-
TGTGCCATCAGTGGGGCCGACCATCAGCCCCAGCATTTT
CAISGADHQPQHF
>TRBV29-1|TRBJ2-1|-|-
TGCAGTGTAGGTGTTAGGTCCTACAATGAGCAGTTCTTC
CSVGVRSYNEQFF
>TRBV7-2|TRBJ2-1|few|-
TGTGCCAGCAGCTTAGGCGGGGCTAGGGTTAATGAGCAGTTCTTC
CASSLGGARVNEQFF
>TRBV28|TRBJ1-2|-|-
TGTGCCAGCAGTACGCCCACGGGACCGAAGTATGGCTACACCTTC
CASSTPTGPKYGYTF
>TRBV15|TRBJ2-5|-|TRBD2
TGTGCCACCAGCAGGCGCGGGAGGGACTACAATGAGCAGTACTTC
CATSRRGRDYNEQYF
>TRBV29-1|TRBJ2-1|-|TRBD1
TGCAGCGTTCAAAAATGGGCAGGGGGCTCTGGCTCCTACAATGAGCAGTTCTTC
CSVQKWAGGSGSYNEQFF
>TRBV7-9|TRBJ2-1|few|TRBD1
TGTGCCAGCAGCTTAGCCAGGGGGCGATACAATGAGCAGTTCTTC
CASSLARGRYNEQFF
>TRBV7-9|TRBJ2-1|-|TRBD2
TGTGCCAGCAGTTTGCTAGCGGGGAATGAGCAGTTCTTC
CASSLLAGNEQFF
>TRBV12-3/TRBV12-4|TRBJ2-6|-|-
TGTGCCAGCAGACCCCGACGAGGTGGGGCCAACGTCCTGACTTTC
CASRPRRGGANVLTF
>TRBV2|TRBJ2-3|-|TRBD2
TGTGCCAACCTTGACCCGGGACTAGCGGGACGCACAGATACGCAGTATTTT
CANLDPGLAGRTDTQYF
>TRBV29-1|TRBJ2-5|many|TRBD2
TGCAGCGCCACAGCGGGAGTAGAGACCCAGTACTTC
CSATAGVETQYF
>TRBV27|TRBJ2-1|-|-
TGTGCCAGCAGTTTTATGCCATATGGAACCAATGAGCAGTTCTTC
CASSFMPYGTNEQFF
>TRBV6-1|TRBJ2-3|-|-
TGTGCCGGCAAGGTATTTCGGGACACAAAGGATACGCAGTATTTT
CAGKVFRDTKDTQYF
>TRBV5-1|TRBJ2-5|few|-
TGCGCCAGCAGCTTGGTACGAGCGGAGACCCAGTACTTC
CASSLVRAETQYF
>TRBV9|TRBJ2-7|-|-
TGTGCCAGCCCCGAAGAGCTCAATTCCTACGAGCAGTACTTC
CASPEELNSYEQYF
>TRBV6-6|TRBJ2-5|-|-
TGTGCCACCCACGGGAACATACACCAAGAGACCCAGTACTTC
CATHGNIHQETQYF
>TRBV12-3/TRBV12-4|TRBJ1-6|few|-
TGTGCCAGCAGCCCCGCCGGAGCAAGGGGGAATTCACCCCTCCACTTT
CASSPAGARGNSPLHF
>TRBV24-1|TRBJ2-5|-|TRBD1
TGTGCCACCAGTCCCGGACAGGGTCAAGAGACCCAGTACTTC
CATSPGQGQETQYF
>TRBV6-1|TRBJ2-7|-|-
TGTGCCAGCAGCAAGGGACCGAAAGGCTACGAGCAGTACTTC
CASSKGPKGYEQYF
>TRBV15|TRBJ2-1|-|TRBD1
TGTGCCACCGCGCTCAGGGACAGGGGGCCCCATGAGCAGTTCTTC
CATALRDRGPHEQFF
>TRBV9|TRBJ2-7|-|TRBD1
TGTGCCAGCAGCCCCGAAGGGACAGATCCTGACGAGCAGTACTTC
CASSPEGTDPDEQYF
>TRBV7-2|TRBJ2-3|many|-
TGTGCCAGCAGCTATACAGGGGGGGCAGATACGCAGTATTTT
CASSYTGGADTQYF
>TRBV11-2|TRBJ2-4|-|-
TGTGCCAGCAGCTTAGAACTATCGGAGAACATTCAGTACTTC
CASSLELSENIQYF
>TRBV7-2|TRBJ2-3|many|TRBD1
TGTGCCAGCAGCCCGAGACAGGGGGGGGACACAGATACGCAGTATTTT
CASSPRQGGDTDTQYF
>TRBV2|TRBJ1-1|-|-
TGTGCCGGGGGAAGGGTGAACACTGAAGCTTTCTTT
CAGGRVNTEAFF
>TRBV29-1|TRBJ2-1|-|TRBD1
TGCAGCGTTGCTGGGGACAGGGTTAATGAGCAGTTCTTC
CSVAGDRVNEQFF
>TRBV12-3/TRBV12-4|TRBJ2-1|-|-
TGTGCCAGCAGTTCAAGCGAGACCCAGTTCTTC
CASSSSETQFF
>TRBV6-1|TRBJ2-6|-|TRBD2
TGTGCCAGCAGTAGTCGGACTAGCGGGGACCTTGGGGCCAACGTCCTGACTTTC
CASSSRTSGDLGANVLTF
>TRBV6-2/TRBV6-3|TRBJ2-4|few|-
TGTGCCAGCAGTTACCTTAACATTCAGTACTTC
CASSYLNIQYF
>TRBV20-1|TRBJ1-2|-|TRBD1
TGCAGTACTTGGACAGGGGAGTCCTCTGGGTATGGCTACACCTTC
CSTWTGESSGYGYTF
>TRBV28|TRBJ2-7|-|TRBD2
TGTGCCAGCACGGGGAGGGTGGACTACGAGCAGTACTTC
CASTGRVDYEQYF
>TRBV11-2|TRBJ2-4|-|-
TGTGCCAGCAGCTTATTTTCCGAGGGGCAGTACTTC
CASSLFSEGQYF
>TRBV7-9|TRBJ2-1|-|-
TGTGCCAGCAGCTCGCGTCCAGACGGTGAGCAGTTCTTC
CASSSRPDGEQFF
>TRBV5-1|TRBJ2-1|few|-
TGCGCCAGCAGCTTGGTGCAGGGTTTGGGTGAGCAGTTCTTC
CASSLVQGLGEQFF
>TRBV20-1|TRBJ2-1|-|TRBD2
TGCAGTGCTAGCCCGATACTAGCGGGAGTGTGGAATGAGCAGTTCTTC
CSASPILAGVWNEQFF
>TRBV9|TRBJ2-2|-|-
TGTGCCAGCAGCGTAGTGAAGGCTACGAACACCGGGGAGCTGTTTTTT
CASSVVKATNTGELFF
>TRBV9|TRBJ2-2|-|-
TGTGCCAGCAGCGTAGAGGAGGGTTTGTCCACCGGGGAGCTGTTTTTT
CASSVEEGLSTGELFF
>TRBV27|TRBJ2-7|-|TRBD1
TGTGCCAGCAGCCCGGGACAGGGCTTCTTCGAGCAGTACTTC
CASSPGQGFFEQYF
>TRBV29-1|TRBJ2-5|few|-
TGCAGCGGCTACGGCGGGGACGGGGCCCAGTACTTC
CSGYGGDGAQYF
>TRBV7-6|TRBJ2-1|-|TRBD2
TGTGCCAGCAGCTTAACATGGGCGGGAGTTGGGAATGAGCAGTTCTTC
CASSLTWAGVGNEQFF
>TRBV6-6|TRBJ1-2|-|-
TGTGCCAGCAGTGCTGACAGGATCACTAACTATGGCTACACCTTC
CASSADRITNYGYTF
>TRBV29-1|TRBJ2-7|few|TRBD1
TGCAGCGTATCCGGGACAGGGCTCCACGAGCAGTACTTC
CSVSGTGLHEQYF
>TRBV6-5|TRBJ2-5|-|-
TGTGCCAGCACACGCTGGGGGTATGAAGAGACCCAGTACTTC
CASTRWGYEETQYF
>TRBV24-1|TRBJ2-5|-|TRBD1
TGTGCCACCAGTGCGCCGGGACAGGGGGCTAAGACCCAGTACTTC
CATSAPGQGAKTQYF